The present T cell receptor beta chain was sequenced within a study of CD8+CD57+ T cells in acquired aplastic anemia (dated by TCRdb to the late 2010s). A note on the overall study: A mean of approximately 2.9 ug of DNA, ranging from 0.2 to 27.4 ug, was extracted from sorted CD4+ and CD8+ cells. A CD8+CD57+ expansion meant a frequency higher than the mean frequency seen in healthy subjects.

The table lists this clonotype with many counts. The specificity of this receptor is unknown. No much larger clone is present one base from it, and per-base qualities are unavailable. CDR1 SGHTA and CDR2 FQGNSA are derived from the germline V gene. Here V drops 0 bases and J drops 0 bases, and the junction holds 4 bases not matched to any gene. The CDR3 holds 18 amino acids from the cysteine to the phenylalanine. Just CDR3 DNA is preserved here, 54 bases in frame from base 1. What the work shows at the level of the full study, not this receptor alone: Roughly 29 CD8+ CDR3 sequences were found to be shared between patients and controls, but these sequences appeared to be highly expressed in patients and within the immunodominant clones of the patients. Between patients and healthy controls, no significant difference in CD8+ Simpson's diversity was found (P=0.060).

Flow cytometry had shown CD8+CD57+ cell expansion in the patients selected for sequencing. Every patient had a diagnosis of severe acquired aplastic anemia based on International Study of Aplastic Anemia and Agranulocytosis and Camitta criteria. At the time blood was sampled, none of the patients had received any therapy. In this study, sorted CD4+ and CD8+ T cells from the blood of healthy subjects and of severe aplastic anemia patients had their TCR repertoires deep-sequenced. Patients were enrolled in the USA under clinicaltrials.gov protocols 00001620, 01623167, 00001397, 00071045, 00081523 and 00961064. Ficoll-Paque density gradient centrifugation was used to isolate peripheral blood mononuclear cells. Before DNA was extracted, CD4+ and CD8+ T cells were sorted using either FACS or magnetic beads. Genomic DNA was used as template for profiling of TCR beta VDJ combinations and CDR3 sequences. An Illumina HiSeq 2000 was the platform used for TCR repertoire sequencing. On the authors' methods: Repertoire assessment relied on Simpson's diversity index, CDR3 size and DJ length profiles, and TRBV/TRBJ rearrangement plots. Whichever DNA sequence was most abundant in the deep sequencing data was defined as the immunodominant clone. CDR3 amino acid sequences were checked for sharing between subjects and were compared against published repertoires and the VDJdb database. Using fastp trimming at Q25 and MiXCR clonotype assembly, TCRdb reanalyzed the public sequencing data and kept in-frame beta chains. Duplicate CDR3 protein sequences are folded into a single record with the most common DNA and genes. TCRdb assigned the V and J calls; the authors' analysis was not used. Counted in this sample were just over 450,000 distinct CDR3 sequences; around a third of them appeared once. Jointly, the top ten make up roughly 0.89% of the sample.

In this chain, TRBV7-2 is recombined with TRBJ2-7; 14 nucleotides in the junction match TRBD2. This receptor was obtained from a human donor with aplastic anemia. The sequencing input was sorted CD4+, CD8+, or CD8+CD57+ T cells (not recorded which) from PBMCs. The nucleotide sequence is given as TGTGCCAGCAGCTTAGCGGGACTAGCGGGGGACCACTCCTACGAGCAGTACTTC. Its product reads: CASSLAGLAGDHSYEQYF. With the rest looked up from the reference TRBV7-2 and TRBJ2-7 genes rather than sequenced, the full variable domain is GAGVSQSPSNKVTEKGKDVELRCDPISGHTALYWYRQSLGQGLEFLIYFQGNSAPDKSGLPSDRFSAERTGGSVSTLTIQRTQQEDSAVYLCASSLAGLAGDHSYEQYFGPGTRLTVT.